Each of the 21 T cell receptor beta chains below was sequenced from the same sample in a study of cytomegalovirus exposure and HLA in healthy donors. The PCR had 60 Vbeta and 13 Jbeta primers. The repertoire was sequenced with immunoSEQ multiplex PCR; TCRdb's copy has only in-frame clones and lacks some. The sample lists around 78,000 clones, 72% seen once, with roughly 11% in the top ten. The sequencing input was PBMCs. The source is a woman in her 40s in good health and CMV-seropositive.

This sequence joins TRBV4-2 and TRBJ2-1; TRBD1 aligns across 10 bases. Trimming took 3 bases from V and 5 from J; bases not matched to a gene: 10. This CDR3 has 17 amino acids. Per germline, CDR1 LGHNA and CDR2 YNFKEQ. For the CDR3, the DNA is TGTGCCAGCAGCCACGCACCGGGACAGGGGAAGCACAATGAGCAGTTCTTC. Protein: CASSHAPGQGKHNEQFF.

This chain links TRBV7-2 with TRBJ2-7; 11 bases agree with TRBD2. The ends lost 2 bases at V and 4 bases at J; junction bases unmatched: 1. In germline, CDR1 is SGHTA, CDR2 FQGNSA. The CDR3 covers 14 residues. CDR3 in amino acids: CASSLSSGGYEQYF. The CDR3 DNA reads TGTGCCAGCAGCTTATCTAGCGGGGGGTACGAGCAGTACTTC.

The chain joins TRBV4-1 to TRBJ2-3, with 13 bases fitting TRBD2. The CDR3 runs to 18 residues. Germline V gene lookup returns CDR1 MGHRA and CDR2 YSYEKL. Trimming took 4 bases from V and 0 from J; bases not matched to a gene: 7. CDR3 protein: CASSPGLAGVTSTDTQYF. CDR3 nucleotides: TGCGCCAGCAGCCCCGGACTAGCGGGGGTTACTAGCACAGATACGCAGTATTTT.

This clone came up a few times. The chain uses TRBV4-1 and TRBJ2-3; TRBD2 matches at 10 bases. J was trimmed by 5 bases and V by 6 bases; bases with no gene match: 14. The CDR3 length is 17 residues. In germline, CDR1 is MGHRA, CDR2 YSYEKL. For the CDR3, the DNA is TGCGCCAGCAGACTAGGAGATAGCGGGGGGCGAGGAGATACGCAGTATTTT. Translation: CASRLGDSGGRGDTQYF.

This chain joins TRBV10-1 and TRBJ2-1; D is perhaps TRBD1 (6 bases). CDR3 length: 14 amino acids. V was pared by 2 bases and J by 10 bases, with 15 bases between. CDR1 is WNHNN, CDR2 SYGVQD, per germline (reference sequence). Here the CDR3 DNA reads TGCGCCAGCAGTGAGAGAACAGGGATGGACGAGCAGTTCTTC. Residues: CASSERTGMDEQFF.

The rearrangement joins TRBV5-1 to TRBJ1-2; 10 bases fit TRBD1. The CDR3 length is 15 residues. Trimming took 0 bases from V and 10 from J; bases not matched to a gene: 9. The germline CDR1 and CDR2 sequences are SGHRS and YFSETQ. In DNA form, the CDR3 reads TGCGCCAGCAGCTTGGCCGGACCGGGGACAGGGGACTACACCTTC. The encoded protein is CASSLAGPGTGDYTF.

V gene TRBV4-1 combines with J gene TRBJ1-3; 7 bases are shared with TRBD1. Trimming removed 5 bases from V and 0 bases from J; junction bases left unmatched: 4. The CDR3 sequence is 15 residues long. Germline CDR1 and CDR2: MGHRA and YSYEKL. CDR3: CASSGGTASGNTIYF. The CDR3 bases are TGCGCCAGCAGCGGGGGGACAGCCTCTGGAAACACCATATATTTT.

The sample holds a few counts of this clone. This chain uses TRBV9 with TRBJ2-1, with 9 bases lining up with TRBD1. The junction had 4 bases not matched to a gene; V was cut back by 0 bases and J by 6 bases. Germline V gene data show CDR1 as SGDLS and CDR2 as YYNGEE. This CDR3 is built from 15 residues. The CDR3 sequence is CASSVGGQGLNEQFF. CDR3 nucleotide sequence: TGTGCCAGCAGCGTAGGGGGACAGGGCCTCAATGAGCAGTTCTTC.

The chain combines TRBV7-9 with TRBJ2-1; D gene ambiguous. The germline V and J ends were trimmed by 0 bases and 7 bases, with 10 bases remaining between them. This CDR3 has 14 residues. Per the germline V gene, CDR1 is SEHNR and CDR2 is FQNEAQ (reference sequence). CDR3 DNA: TGTGCCAGCAGCTTAGCGGGCAGTTCGAATGAGCAGTTCTTC. This sequence encodes CASSLAGSSNEQFF.

This chain joins TRBV6-1 and TRBJ1-5; 11 nucleotides match TRBD1. The CDR3 is made up of 17 amino acids. Germline V gene data show CDR1 as MNHNS and CDR2 as SASEGT. Trimming took 3 bases from V and 4 from J; bases not matched to a gene: 8. Here the CDR3 DNA reads TGTGCCAGCAGTGAGTCGAGGGGGACAGGGGGAAATCAGCCCCAGCATTTT. This sequence encodes CASSESRGTGGNQPQHF.

In its sample, this clone was seen a few times. The rearrangement links TRBV6-5 to TRBJ1-4, with 8 bases identical to TRBD1. Germline values: CDR1 MNHEY, CDR2 SVGAGI. This CDR3 is built from 13 residues. The junction had 7 bases not matched to a gene; V was cut back by 6 bases and J by 10 bases. Written as DNA, the CDR3 is TGTGCCAGCAGGGGGACAGGAACGGGAAAACTGTTTTTT. It codes for CASRGTGTGKLFF.

A few counts support this clone. The chain carries TRBV10-3 and TRBJ1-1; 7 bases fit TRBD1. Trimming removed 10 bases from V and 2 bases from J; junction bases left unmatched: 10. The CDR3 sequence is 14 residues long. Germline V gives CDR1 ENHRY, CDR2 SYGVKD. The chain's CDR3 is CASEAQGGNTEAFF. The CDR3 nucleotides read TGTGCCAGCGAAGCGCAGGGGGGCAACACTGAAGCTTTCTTT.

This sequence joins TRBV6-5 and TRBJ1-6; D not resolved. The CDR3 is 14 residues long. Germline V lookup: CDR1 MNHEY, CDR2 SVGAGI. V shed 6 bases and J shed 4 bases, with 10 bases lying between them. CDR3 residues: CASSDTQYNSPLHF. Here the CDR3 DNA reads TGTGCCAGCAGCGACACTCAATATAATTCACCCCTCCACTTT.

The chain combines TRBV6-1 with TRBJ1-4, with 7 positions matching TRBD1. V was clipped by 6 bases and J by 10 bases; unmatched bases: 14. The CDR3 is 15 amino acids. In germline, CDR1 is MNHNS, CDR2 SASEGT. The DNA for the CDR3 is TGTGCCAGCAGACAAGCCAGCATGGGACAGACAAAACTGTTTTTT. Translation gives CASRQASMGQTKLFF.

V is TRBV5-1 and J is TRBJ2-7, with TRBD1 as a possible D gene (6 bases). The CDR3 length is 13 residues. Looked up from germline, CDR1 is SGHRS and CDR2 is YFSETQ. The V end lost 3 bases, the J end lost 1 base, and 8 bases lay between the germline ends. The DNA for the CDR3 is TGCGCCAGCAGCTCTACAGGGTCCTACGAGCAGTACTTC. Translated: CASSSTGSYEQYF.

The chain joins TRBV29-1 to TRBJ2-5, with 9 bases identical to TRBD2. V lost 5 bases and J lost 5; bases outside the gene matches: 6. This CDR3 has 13 residues. Per the germline V gene, CDR1 is SQVTM and CDR2 is ANQGSEA. The CDR3 sequence is CSVNSGGRETQYF. The CDR3 coding sequence is TGCAGCGTTAATAGCGGGGGCCGGGAGACCCAGTACTTC. The variable domain in full, completed from reference TRBV29-1 and TRBJ2-5, reads SAVISQKPSRDICQRGTSLTIQCQVDSQVTMMFWYRQQPGQSLTLIATANQGSEATYESGFVIDKFPISRPNLTFSTLTVSNMSPEDSSIYLCSVNSGGRETQYFGPGTRLLVL.

The chain carries TRBV15 and TRBJ2-7, with 8 bases matching TRBD1. CDR1 is LNHNV and CDR2 is YYDKDF in the germline V gene (reference sequence). With V trimmed by 2 bases and J by 10 bases, 13 bases remained unmatched. The CDR3 is made up of 15 amino acids. The CDR3 bases are TGTGCCACCAGCAGATCCCGGGACAGGTCAGACACACAGTACTTC. It codes for CATSRSRDRSDTQYF.

The CDR3 nucleotides read TGTGCCACCAGCAGGGACAGTGACGAAGAGCAGTTCTTC. It translates to CATSRDSDEEQFF. The chain carries TRBV15 and TRBJ2-1; D is perhaps TRBD1 (6 bases). V was pared by 3 bases and J by 10 bases, with 13 bases between. The V gene's germline CDR1 is LNHNV and CDR2 YYDKDF (reference sequence). The CDR3 contains 13 residues.

The rearrangement uses TRBV6-1 and TRBJ1-2, with a weak D call TRBD1 (5 bases). The germline CDR1 and CDR2 sequences are MNHNS and SASEGT. The CDR3 sequence is 13 residues long. The germline V and J ends were trimmed by 0 bases and 8 bases, with 10 bases remaining between them. Here the CDR3 reads CASSEAGAKGYTF. CDR3 nucleotide sequence: TGTGCCAGCAGTGAAGCAGGGGCGAAGGGCTACACCTTC.

This sequence joins TRBV6-5 and TRBJ2-6; perhaps TRBD1 as D (6 bases). Germline CDR1 reads MNHEY; CDR2 reads SVGAGI. Between the trimmed V and J ends, which lost 5 bases and 4 bases, there was a span of 9 bases. The CDR3 covers 14 residues. The CDR3 here is CASSQGSGANVLTF. DNA of the CDR3: TGTGCCAGCAGTCAGGGGTCCGGGGCCAACGTCCTGACTTTC.

This clone was seen only once. The rearrangement joins TRBV28 to TRBJ1-5, with D unresolved. Germline V gene sequence: CDR1 MDHEN, CDR2 SYDVKM. With 7 bases removed from V and 7 bases from J, the gap between germline ends came to 14 bases. This CDR3 region has 13 residues. For the CDR3, the DNA is TGTGCCAGCATGCGTACGACAAGACAGCCCCAGCATTTT. It translates to CASMRTTRQPQHF. Using reference TRBV28 and TRBJ1-5 for the parts outside the CDR3, the full variable domain is DVKVTQSSRYLVKRTGEKVFLECVQDMDHENMFWYRQDPGLGLRLIYFSYDVKMKEKGDIPEGYSVSREKKERFSLILESASTNQTSMYLCASMRTTRQPQHFGDGTRLSIL.